The TCR beta chain described here comes from a study of response to subunit inactivated influenza vaccine (dated by TCRdb to 2016 to 2018). Background on the whole study: The study used deep quantitative T cell receptor repertoire profiling to track responses to a trivalent subunit inactivated influenza vaccine.

This clonotype was counted many times. No antigen is known for it. No per-base quality is available; no much larger clone lies one base away. The paper's findings and limits, for the study overall: According to the authors, only a limited number of new T cells may be recruited by each seasonal influenza vaccination.

Per the germline V gene, SGHTS is the CDR1 and YDEGEE is the CDR2. The CDR3 starts with the cysteine, ends with the phenylalanine, and has 14 residues. Only CDR3 DNA remains: 42 bases, in frame from the first base. V is cut by 1 base and J by 0 bases, and the space between the germline ends is 8 bases. To prepare the library, RT-PCR was applied. Instrument on record: Illumina HiSeq 2500. TCRdb trimmed the raw reads at Q25, called clones with MiXCR and kept productive beta chains. Every distinct CDR3 protein forms one entry, paired with its most common genes and DNA. The sample profile shows about 180,000 distinct CDR3 sequences; roughly 8.7% of them were found once. Together, the top ten hold under 13% of the sample.

The chain links TRBV5-8 with TRBJ2-7; too little of a D gene remains to name it. The source is a man over 45 who received an inactivated influenza vaccine. Donor details come from another sample of the same person, matched by shared clones. This sample comprised non-naive T cells sorted from PBMCs, obtained on the day of vaccination. This specimen's cell subset or site label, interpreted: memory T cell fraction. The DNA is TGTGCCAGCAGCTTGTCCGGCAGCTCCTACGAGCAGTACTTC. Its coded protein is CASSLSGSSYEQYF.